The text below deals with one T cell receptor beta chain. As yet, its antigen is unknown. In the source study's methods: As immunoSEQ supplied junction-only sequences (without quality scores), filtering differed. Sequenced by immunoSEQ multiplex PCR; TCRdb stores in-frame clones only, minus some. That table is the source of V, J and clone size, and D and trimming were worked out from the DNA. The repertoire holds over a million clones, with just under 99% as singletons. The sample originates from a study of shared clonotypes between healthy human individuals. General study findings and limits: Relative to their counterparts shared across all four donors, non-shared clonotypes exhibited diminished generation probabilities. There were few donors, and this limited the genetic and exposure-history diversity represented.

The sample comprised naive CD4+ T cells sorted from blood. The subset: CD45RA+ positively selected. The receptor was derived from a man aged 25 to 40 in good health.

CDR3 protein: CASRLAGGLYEQYF. As DNA, the CDR3 is TGTGCCAGCAGACTAGCGGGAGGGCTATACGAGCAGTACTTC. V gene TRBV6-5 combines with J gene TRBJ2-7; 13 positions match TRBD2. J gave up 4 bases and V 6 bases, and 3 bases lay outside the gene matches. The CDR3 consists of 14 residues. Germline V CDR1 and CDR2: MNHEY, SVGAGI.